This T cell receptor (beta chain) was sequenced during a study of shared clonotypes between healthy human individuals. In the study overall: In total, the donors were a couple of women and a few men aged 18 to 49.

Assay: immunoSEQ multiplex PCR; the TCRdb copy retains only in-frame clones and omits some. Counted here are 950,000 to 1,100,000 clones, about 84% occurring once; the ten biggest clones make up 0.55% to 0.7%. Overall study findings and caveats: In contrast to clonotypes shared by all four donors, non-shared clonotypes had lower generation probabilities. The study drew on few donors, limiting represented genetic and exposure-history diversity. Across subsets, estimated richness was generally greater for naive than for memory populations.

The V segment lost 6 bases and the J segment 3 bases; nucleotides outside the gene matches: 15. This CDR3 comprises 17 residues. The germline V gene encodes CDR1 SGHVS and CDR2 FQNEAQ. Points on this clone: Its antigen remains unknown.

The sequence was collected from a man between 18 and 29 years old in good health. Some clones in this sample may be carry-over from other donors' samples. The chain uses TRBV7-8 and TRBJ1-1; TRBD1 matches 8 bases. Sequencing was performed on memory CD4+ T cells from PBMCs. Stated subset: CD45RA-negative fraction. CDR3 residues: CASRSDRGAGGDTEAFF. In DNA, the CDR3 is TGTGCCAGCAGATCAGACAGGGGCGCAGGAGGGGACACTGAAGCTTTCTTT.